The 17 T cell receptor beta chains in this list originate from one sample, sequenced in a study of blood T cell repertoires in COVID-19. TCRdb keeps only in-frame clones here, not all; method: immunoSEQ multiplex PCR. The sample lists approximately 160,000 clones; about 83% were seen once. Sequences were obtained from PBMCs or T cells enriched from blood (not recorded which). The receptors here all came from a woman aged 50 to 60 in a cohort exposed to, infected with or recovered from COVID-19 (not recorded which).

V gene TRBV9 combines with J gene TRBJ2-1, with D maybe TRBD1 (7 bases). V lost 6 bases and J 5 bases, leaving 24 bases between the germline ends. The germline V gene encodes CDR1 SGDLS and CDR2 YYNGEE. The CDR3 runs 17 residues. The DNA of the CDR3 is TGTGCCAGCACCCGAGGAGGGGGCGGGGTGACCAACAATGAGCAGTTCTTC. Its protein is CASTRGGGGVTNNEQFF. Full variable domain (outside the CDR3, taken from reference TRBV9 and TRBJ2-1): DSGVTQTPKHLITATGQRVTLRCSPRSGDLSVYWYQQSLDQGLQFLIQYYNGEERAKGNILERFSAQQFPDLHSELNLSSLELGDSALYFCASTRGGGGVTNNEQFFGPGTRLTVL.

The chain couples TRBV14 to TRBJ1-1, with a weak D call TRBD1 (5 bases). Trimming cost V 1 base and J 10 bases, with 13 bases left between them. This CDR3 is 13 amino acids long. Germline lookup yields CDR1 SGHDN and CDR2 FVKESK. CDR3 bases: TGTGCCAGCAGCCAAGTCACGGCCCAGGGAGCTTTCTTT. Amino acid sequence: CASSQVTAQGAFF. Full variable domain (missing parts from reference TRBV14 and TRBJ1-1): EAGVTQFPSHSVIEKGQTVTLRCDPISGHDNLYWYRRVMGKEIKFLLHFVKESKQDESGMPNNRFLAERTGGTYSTLKVQPAELEDSGVYFCASSQVTAQGAFFGQGTRLTVV.

The chain couples TRBV5-4 to TRBJ2-2, with D perhaps TRBD2 (5 bases). Germline CDR1 and CDR2: SGHNT and YYREEE (reference sequence). There are 14 residues in the CDR3. With 4 bases removed from V and 4 bases from J, the gap between germline ends came to 11 bases. The CDR3 loop reads CASSPTRGTGELFF. The CDR3 bases are TGTGCCAGCAGCCCGACTCGGGGCACCGGGGAGCTGTTTTTT.

There are a few counts of this clone. The chain joins TRBV10-3 to TRBJ1-6, with a tentative D call TRBD1 (6 bases). Germline V CDR1 and CDR2: ENHRY, SYGVKD. V gave up 0 bases and J gave up 7 bases, with 10 bases separating them. This CDR3 has 15 amino acids. The CDR3 nucleotides are TGTGCCATCAGTGAGTCTAGGACAGAAAATTCACCCCTCCACTTT. As protein: CAISESRTENSPLHF.

This clone has just one count. The gene calls are TRBV5-6 and TRBJ2-7, with 7 bases identical to TRBD1. The junction had 5 bases not matched to a gene; V was cut back by 3 bases and J by 2 bases. The CDR3 loop spans 14 amino acids. Germline CDR1 is SGHDT and CDR2 is YYEEEE. Here the CDR3 reads CASSYGQAPYEQYF. In DNA, the CDR3 is TGTGCCAGCAGCTACGGACAGGCCCCCTACGAGCAGTACTTC.

This clone has a single count. The chain links TRBV6-2 or TRBV6-3 to TRBJ2-3; TRBD1 matches 7 bases. Germline trimming cut 5 bases from V and 8 bases from J; bases unmatched to any gene: 10. Per the germline V gene, CDR1 is MNHEY and CDR2 is SVGEGT. The CDR3 consists of 14 residues. The CDR3 DNA is TGTGCCAGCAGTCGGGACAGTGGGCCTGGTACGCAGTATTTT. The encoded protein is CASSRDSGPGTQYF.

This chain joins TRBV11-2 and TRBJ1-2, with D perhaps matching TRBD1 (5 bases). Trimming stripped 5 bases from V and 2 bases from J, with 12 bases between. The CDR3 loop spans 14 amino acids. Germline loops: CDR1 SGHAT, CDR2 FQNNGV. The CDR3 coding sequence is TGTGCCAGCAGCCTCACGACAGACAACTATGGCTACACCTTC. Translated, it gives CASSLTTDNYGYTF.

The chain links TRBV7-2 to TRBJ2-1, with 7 bases aligning to TRBD1. J lost 2 bases, V lost 1 base, and 2 bases had no gene match. The CDR3 runs to 15 residues. The germline V gene encodes CDR1 SGHTA and CDR2 FQGNSA. The CDR3, as DNA: TGTGCCAGCAGCTTAGGACAGGGTACCTACAATGAGCAGTTCTTC. Protein: CASSLGQGTYNEQFF. Filled out from reference TRBV7-2 and TRBJ2-1, the complete variable domain reads GAGVSQSPSNKVTEKGKDVELRCDPISGHTALYWYRQSLGQGLEFLIYFQGNSAPDKSGLPSDRFSAERTGGSVSTLTIQRTQQEDSAVYLCASSLGQGTYNEQFFGPGTRLTVL.

V and J are TRBV21-1 and TRBJ2-7; the D call in the table, TRBD1, was not verified against the DNA. TRBV21-1 is annotated as a pseudogene. The CDR3 contains 15 residues. The CDR3: CASSKEGLGQYEQYF. The DNA of the CDR3 is TGTGCCAGCAGCAAAGAAGGTCTTGGGCAGTACGAGCAGTACTTC.

Only a few counts were recorded for this clone. This chain links TRBV7-9 with TRBJ2-2; D is undetermined. Trimming removed 2 bases from V and 0 bases from J, with 13 bases in between. The CDR3 contains 17 residues. The germline V gene encodes CDR1 SEHNR and CDR2 FQNEAQ (reference sequence). This CDR3 is CASSLSIRQANTGELFF. CDR3 in DNA: TGTGCCAGCAGCTTATCAATCCGACAAGCGAACACCGGGGAGCTGTTTTTT.

The rearrangement uses TRBV29-1 and TRBJ2-2; 9 nucleotides line up with TRBD1. The length of the CDR3 is 15 residues. The germline gives CDR1 SQVTM, CDR2 ANQGSEA. V was clipped by 6 bases and J by 6 bases; unmatched bases: 11. Here the CDR3 DNA reads TGCAGCGTCCTCGGGACAGGGCGTAGGTCCGGGGAGCTGTTTTTT. Its translation: CSVLGTGRRSGELFF.

CDR3 sequence (DNA): TGTGCCAGCAGTAGGGACATGAACTATGGCTACACCTTC. This encodes CASSRDMNYGYTF. The genes are TRBV28 and TRBJ1-2; D possibly corresponds to TRBD1 (6 bases). V gave up 5 bases and J gave up 2 bases, with 9 bases separating them. The CDR3 loop spans 13 amino acids. Germline-derived CDR1 and CDR2 are MDHEN and SYDVKM.

The rearrangement links TRBV7-8 to TRBJ1-3; 9 bases fit TRBD1. The CDR3 consists of 16 residues. The junction had 4 bases not matched to a gene; V was cut back by 4 bases and J by 0 bases. CDR1 and CDR2 (germline): SGHVS, FQNEAQ. CDR3 sequence reads: CASSSVGQGSGNTIYF. The CDR3 coding sequence is TGTGCCAGCAGCTCAGTGGGACAGGGCTCTGGAAACACCATATATTTT.

The chain joins TRBV5-1 to TRBJ2-3; 9 bases align to TRBD1. Germline CDR1 reads SGHRS; CDR2 reads YFSETQ. Trimming removed 5 bases from V and 3 bases from J; junction bases left unmatched: 7. The CDR3 totals 15 residues. In DNA, the CDR3 is TGCGCCAGCAGTTTTGGGACAGGGAAGACAGATACGCAGTATTTT. Protein: CASSFGTGKTDTQYF.

To note about this clone: The junction and the germline gene differ at one end; a read error may be behind it. The V gene is TRBV28, the J gene TRBJ1-5; D is possibly TRBD1 (6 bases). Germline assignment: CDR1 MDHEN and CDR2 SYDVKM. The CDR3 length is 16 residues. The DNA for the CDR3 is TGTGCCAGCAGTTTATCGGGCAGGGGTAGCGATCAGCCCCAGCATTTT. This encodes CASSLSGRGSDQPQHF.

The V call is TRBV15, the J call TRBJ2-2; 9 bases match TRBD1. The V and J ends lost 0 bases and 3 bases, in that order; junction bases with no gene match: 5. Germline assignment: CDR1 LNHNV and CDR2 YYDKDF (reference sequence). This CDR3 has 17 amino acids. The CDR3 bases are TGTGCCACCAGCAGAGATATGGGACAGGGTGACACCGGGGAGCTGTTTTTT. Protein product: CATSRDMGQGDTGELFF.

The chain has TRBV7-9 and TRBJ2-7, with 7 positions matching TRBD1. Germline CDR1 reads SEHNR; CDR2 reads FQNEAQ (reference sequence). The CDR3 is 14 residues long. V shed 4 bases and J 5 bases; nucleotides not matched to a gene: 8. The CDR3 DNA reads as TGTGCCAGCAGCTGGATGACAGGGTTGGACGAGCAGTACTTC. Residues: CASSWMTGLDEQYF.